This TCR beta chain was retrieved from a study of molecular identifiers for immune sequencing clone quantification. Background on the study: Naive CD8 RNA (around 20,000 or 100,000 cells) was divided into five aliquots, with four sequenced.

Preparation methods for the bulk TCR libraries were those previously described, with listed TCR primers. MiXCR, run by TCRdb on the PCR reads, gives a single entry per CDR3 protein. Of more than 300,000 distinct CDR3 sequences in the sample, 20% to 25% were seen once. Concerning this clonotype: Its cognate antigen is unknown.

General study results and limits: Under 1% of molecules in naive cells, but over 97% of effector molecules, belonged to clones above 20 RNA copies. Jurkat TCR RNA spiked in from one cell could reportedly be detected among one million naive cells.

Trimming removed 4 bases at V and 6 bases at J, with 18 bases between. Per the germline V gene, CDR1 is MGHRA and CDR2 is YSYEKL. This CDR3 has 15 residues. The rearrangement links TRBV4-1 to TRBJ1-2, with no clear D. Sequencing was done on a sample of naive CD8+ T cells from blood, with Jurkat cell RNA spiked in. Subset: FACS-sorted CD8+CD4-CCR7+CD45RA+ naive T cells. This receptor was obtained from a human donor in good health. Some libraries in this study had Jurkat cell RNA spiked in. CDR3 region: CASSPPGGGVNGYTF. In DNA, the CDR3 is TGCGCCAGCAGCCCCCCGGGCGGCGGGGTAAATGGCTACACCTTC.